The sequence of this T cell receptor beta chain was determined in a study of cytomegalovirus exposure and HLA in healthy donors. For the study at large: There were 100 million to 130 million unique TCR beta sequences, drawn from roughly 200 million T cells, in an earlier analysis.

Broader study findings: 150 or so TCR beta chains were listed as cytomegalovirus-associated. Through in vitro validation, three CMV-associated chains were shown to be specific for CMV antigens. In presence/absence analyses, roughly uniform sequencing depth across donors was assumed.

Trimming at V came to 7 bases and at J to 3 bases, leaving 9 bases not matched to a gene. This CDR3 comprises 16 residues. Germline CDR1 reads SNHLY; CDR2 reads FYNNEI. This clone appeared a few times. What it binds is unknown. Amplification used 60 Vbeta primers and 13 Jbeta primers. Measured with immunoSEQ multiplex PCR; TCRdb has only the in-frame clones, and not every one. The sample has about 120,000 clones; roughly 65% are singletons. The chain couples TRBV2 to TRBJ2-3; 11 bases align to TRBD2. The TCR originated in a man in his forties in good health and CMV-seropositive. Sequenced: PBMCs. The CDR3 DNA sequence: TGTGCCAGCAAGTGGCGACTAGCGGGAAGTACAGATACGCAGTATTTT. It codes for CASKWRLAGSTDTQYF.